This T cell receptor beta chain was recorded in a study of T-cell reconstitution after alpha-beta-depleted transplantation in children. Researchers prepared the TCRbeta library using unique molecular identifiers, the study reports. TCRdb used MiXCR to reprocess the PCR reads, holding one entry per CDR3 protein. The repertoire holds hundreds of thousands of distinct CDR3 sequences, with 15% to 20% as singletons. The V end was cut by 5 bases, the J end by 13 bases, with 24 bases between. Germline assignment: CDR1 PRHDT and CDR2 FYEKMQ (reference sequence). The CDR3 has 15 amino acids. This chain connects TRBV13 to TRBJ2-4; tentatively, D is TRBD2 (6 bases). The TCR was taken from a male patient younger than 18 who had a stem cell transplant for acute lymphoblastic leukemia, so the T cells may come from the graft donor. The sequences come from PBMCs, mostly from graft donor cells, collected 360 days after TCRalphabeta/CD19-depleted stem cell transplant. The CDR3 here is CASSPQRAGRLSQYF. The DNA for the CDR3 is TGTGCCAGCAGCCCCCAGCGGGCGGGGCGTCTCAGCCAGTACTTC.